Below are 23 T cell receptor beta chains sequenced from a single sample in a study of T cells in Graves' hyperthyroidism and ophthalmopathy. RNA transcripts served as the template for amplifying TCR beta CDR3 regions. During a first-round RT-PCR of the TCR CDR3, the HTBI primer set was used. TCRdb reprocessed the multiplex PCR reads via MiXCR and lists one record per CDR3 protein. The table has 250,000 to 300,000 distinct CDR3 sequences, more than 12% seen once. Sequenced material: blood. All receptors derive from a woman aged 35 to 49 with Graves' hyperthyroidism that later progressed to Graves' ophthalmopathy.

This clonotype appeared many times. The gene calls are TRBV20-1 and TRBJ2-1; the match to TRBD2 covers 7 bases. This CDR3 contains 12 residues. V shed 3 bases and J 8 bases; nucleotides not matched to a gene: 4. Germline V CDR1 and CDR2: DFQATT, SNEGSKA (reference sequence). This CDR3 reads CSARGRVDEQFF. CDR3 nucleotide sequence: TGCAGTGCTAGGGGGAGGGTGGATGAGCAGTTCTTC.

Notes on this clonotype: This may come from a read error, since a much larger clone is one base off. The chain recombines TRBV29-1 with TRBJ1-1, with 12 bases that match TRBD1. There are 17 residues in the CDR3. The germline CDR1 and CDR2 sequences are SQVTM and ANQGSEA. Trimming took 7 bases from V and 7 from J; bases not matched to a gene: 19. Written as DNA, the CDR3 is TGCAGCGCAACTCCGGGGACAGGGGGCGCATTACGGTTTGAAGCTTTCTTT. It yields the protein CSATPGTGGALRFEAFF.

The chain couples TRBV5-4 to TRBJ2-3, with D tentatively TRBD2 (6 bases). The germline V gene has CDR1 SGHNT and CDR2 YYREEE (reference sequence). The CDR3 is made up of 16 amino acids. Trimming cost V 2 bases and J 1 base, with 14 bases left between them. The CDR3 sequence is CASSLGAWGGTDTQYF. DNA of the CDR3: TGTGCCAGCAGCTTAGGAGCGTGGGGGGGCACAGATACGCAGTATTTT.

This clonotype was recorded at least ten times. The rearrangement links TRBV6-1 to TRBJ1-3; possibly TRBD1 for D (5 bases). In germline, CDR1 is MNHNS, CDR2 SASEGT. The length of the CDR3 is 16 residues. Trimming shortened V by 8 bases and J by 0 bases, and 17 bases separated the two germline ends. The CDR3 DNA is TGTGCCAGCTCCTTATTGCGGGGGAACTCTGGAAACACCATATATTTT. Protein sequence: CASSLLRGNSGNTIYF.

This clonotype has ten or more counts. This sequence joins TRBV10-3 and TRBJ1-1; D call uncertain. CDR3 length: 16 amino acids. CDR1 ENHRY and CDR2 SYGVKD come from the germline V gene. Trimming removed 3 bases at V and 1 base at J, with 15 bases between. CDR3: CAISEGGKTTNTEAFF. The CDR3 DNA is TGTGCCATCAGTGAAGGTGGGAAGACGACGAACACTGAAGCTTTCTTT.

At least ten counts were recorded for this clonotype. The rearrangement uses TRBV7-9 and TRBJ1-2, with D possibly TRBD1 on 5 matching bases. Per germline, CDR1 SEHNR and CDR2 FQNEAQ (reference sequence). CDR3 length equals 16 residues. Trimming shortened V by 2 bases and J by 4 bases, and 17 bases separated the two germline ends. The CDR3 loop reads CASSLIRQWYVYGYTF. The CDR3, as DNA: TGTGCCAGCAGCTTAATTAGACAGTGGTACGTCTATGGCTACACCTTC.

This clonotype was recorded at least ten times. The chain couples TRBV10-2 to TRBJ2-1, with D perhaps TRBD1 (6 bases). The CDR3 is 15 amino acids. In germline, CDR1 is WSHSY, CDR2 SAAADI. V dropped 8 bases and J dropped 5 bases, with 19 bases sitting between them. The CDR3 DNA is TGCGCCAGCTTAGACGTAGACAGGTTTGACAATGAGCAGTTCTTC. It is translated as CASLDVDRFDNEQFF.

The rearrangement uses TRBV28 and TRBJ1-1; possibly TRBD1 for D (5 bases). CDR3 length equals 18 residues. Trimming shortened V by 6 bases and J by 3 bases, and 26 bases separated the two germline ends. Per the germline V gene, CDR1 is MDHEN and CDR2 is SYDVKM. The CDR3 reads CASSPNRKPTPIYTEAFF. The DNA for the CDR3 is TGTGCCAGCAGCCCTAACAGGAAGCCAACCCCCATATACACTGAAGCTTTCTTT.

This clonotype was seen ten or more times. The chain carries TRBV7-2 and TRBJ2-3; D gene unclear. V lost 3 bases and J lost 4, with 11 bases in between. The CDR3 loop spans 14 amino acids. The germline CDR1 and CDR2 sequences are SGHTA and FQGNSA. The CDR3 DNA is TGTGCCAGCAGCTTTGTTGGCGTGTCAGATACGCAGTATTTT. Translated, it gives CASSFVGVSDTQYF.

This clonotype was counted many times. The rearrangement joins TRBV19 to TRBJ2-3, with TRBD2 as a possible D gene (6 bases). Trimming removed 5 bases from V and 6 bases from J, with 21 bases in between. The length of the CDR3 is 16 residues. Germline V gene data show CDR1 as LNHDA and CDR2 as SQIVND (reference sequence). CDR3 DNA sequence: TGTGCCAGTAGTCGGAGTGGTGCGGGAACCGGGGATACGCAGTATTTT. Translation gives CASSRSGAGTGDTQYF.

As regards this clonotype: A read error may be the cause here, since a much bigger clone is one base away. The J gene is TRBJ1-5, the V gene TRBV24-1; weak D call: TRBD1 (5 bases). The CDR3 contains 15 residues. Germline CDR1 is KGHDR and CDR2 is SFDVKD. The CDR3 region has the DNA TGTGCCGCCAGTGATCCCAGGGTGGGCAATCAGCCCCAGCATTTT. Amino acid sequence: CAASDPRVGNQPQHF.

The table lists this clonotype with many counts. The chain links TRBV18 to TRBJ2-1; TRBD2 agrees at 7 bases. Per germline, CDR1 KGHSH and CDR2 LQKENI. The CDR3 is 16 residues long. Germline trimming cut 0 bases from V and 9 bases from J; bases unmatched to any gene: 11. CDR3 protein: CASSPPASGVTGEQFF. The CDR3 DNA reads TGTGCCAGCTCACCACCGGCGAGCGGGGTAACGGGTGAGCAGTTCTTC.

In its sample, this clonotype was seen many times. The chain is built from TRBV11-2 and TRBJ1-5; 9 bases map to TRBD1. The CDR3 extends over 16 amino acids. Germline loops: CDR1 SGHAT, CDR2 FQNNGV. The ends lost 3 bases at V and 0 bases at J; junction bases unmatched: 3. The CDR3 nucleotides are TGTGCCAGCAGCTTGGGGACAGGGAGTAGCAATCAGCCCCAGCATTTT. Protein product: CASSLGTGSSNQPQHF. The full variable domain, completed using reference TRBV11-2 and TRBJ1-5, is EAGVAQSPRYKIIEKRQSVAFWCNPISGHATLYWYQQILGQGPKLLIQFQNNGVVDDSQLPKDRFSAERLKGVDSTLKIQPAKLEDSAVYLCASSLGTGSSNQPQHFGDGTRLSIL.

This clonotype was picked up many times. The chain joins TRBV10-3 to TRBJ1-5; 8 nucleotides match TRBD1. CDR3 size: 14 residues. With V trimmed by 0 bases and J by 9 bases, 4 bases remained unmatched. Germline assignment: CDR1 ENHRY and CDR2 SYGVKD. The CDR3 region is CAISESPGTGPQHF. In DNA form, the CDR3 reads TGTGCCATCAGTGAGTCGCCCGGGACAGGGCCCCAGCATTTT.

This clonotype was observed many times. This rearrangement joins TRBV28 to TRBJ2-7, with 8 bases identical to TRBD2. The J segment lost 3 bases and the V segment lost 0 bases, leaving 13 bases of the junction unmatched. The CDR3 covers 18 residues. Germline V gene lookup returns CDR1 MDHEN and CDR2 SYDVKM. CDR3 nucleotide sequence: TGTGCCAGCAGTTTATGGAGAATTACGGCGGGAGGAAACTACGAGCAGTACTTC. Its translation is CASSLWRITAGGNYEQYF. The variable domain in full, completed from reference TRBV28 and TRBJ2-7, reads DVKVTQSSRYLVKRTGEKVFLECVQDMDHENMFWYRQDPGLGLRLIYFSYDVKMKEKGDIPEGYSVSREKKERFSLILESASTNQTSMYLCASSLWRITAGGNYEQYFGPGTRLTVT.

This clonotype was seen repeatedly, ten times or more. The chain is built from TRBV5-1 and TRBJ2-1; 12 bases map to TRBD2. CDR1 SGHRS and CDR2 YFSETQ come from the germline V gene. CDR3 length equals 15 residues. V lost 2 bases, J lost 6 bases, and 3 bases stayed unmatched. The CDR3 DNA reads TGCGCCAGCAGCTTTTCACTAGCGGGAGGCAATGAGCAGTTCTTC. Protein sequence: CASSFSLAGGNEQFF.

As concerns this clonotype: Just one base apart from a much larger clone, this may be a read error. Likely a read error: the CDR3 ends without its conserved phenylalanine or tryptophan. V gene TRBV27 combines with J gene TRBJ1-1; 8 nucleotides line up with TRBD1. This CDR3 spans 15 amino acids. The germline V gene has CDR1 MNHEY and CDR2 SMNVEV (reference sequence). Losses at the gene ends were 5 bases for V and 4 bases for J; bases not matched to a gene: 9. The CDR3 nucleotides are TGTGCCAGCAGTACGGGGACAGGTGTAGGCACTGAAGCTTTCCTT. Translated, it gives CASSTGTGVGTEAFL.

This clonotype was seen once. This sequence joins TRBV28 and TRBJ1-2; TRBD1 might be the D (6 bases). Germline-derived CDR1 and CDR2 are MDHEN and SYDVKM. This CDR3 is 12 amino acids long. With 5 bases removed from V and 5 bases from J, the gap between germline ends came to 9 bases. CDR3 sequence reads: CASSRRGYGYTF. The CDR3 DNA follows: TGTGCCAGCAGTCGCAGGGGATATGGCTACACCTTC.

The J gene is TRBJ2-7, the V gene TRBV2; 7 bases line up with TRBD2. The CDR3 totals 14 residues. Germline lookup yields CDR1 SNHLY and CDR2 FYNNEI. Losses at the gene ends were 2 bases for V and 3 bases for J; bases not matched to a gene: 4. The CDR3 protein is CASSESSGSYEQYV. The CDR3 region has the DNA TGTGCCAGCAGTGAATCTAGCGGCAGCTACGAGCAGTACGTC.

This clonotype was picked up many times. V gene TRBV3-1 combines with J gene TRBJ2-1; 13 bases align to TRBD2. The germline CDR1 and CDR2 sequences are LGHDT and YNNKEL (reference sequence). J lost 1 base, V lost 1 base, and 4 bases had no gene match. The CDR3 contains 18 residues. CDR3 DNA: TGTGCCAGCAGCCAAGCGGGACTAGCGGGAAGTTCCTACAATGAGCAGTTCTTC. It encodes CASSQAGLAGSSYNEQFF.

The V gene is TRBV7-2, the J gene TRBJ2-1, with 8 positions matching TRBD2. CDR1 and CDR2 from the germline V gene are SGHTA and FQGNSA. V shed 6 bases and J 2 bases; nucleotides not matched to a gene: 12. The CDR3 loop spans 17 amino acids. For the CDR3, the DNA is TGTGCCAGCAGTGGCATCTTGGCGGGAGGTCCCTACAATGAGCAGTTCTTC. It translates to CASSGILAGGPYNEQFF.

The table lists this clonotype with many counts. The chain employs TRBV20-1 and TRBJ2-3; D is unresolved. There are 14 residues in the CDR3. The germline V gene encodes CDR1 DFQATT and CDR2 SNEGSKA (reference sequence). The V end was cut by 4 bases, the J end by 4 bases, with 15 bases between. The CDR3: CSAMERYLPDTQYF. As DNA, the CDR3 is TGCAGTGCTATGGAGCGATACCTCCCAGATACGCAGTATTTT.

This chain connects TRBV19 to TRBJ2-7; D is undetermined. In germline, CDR1 is LNHDA, CDR2 SQIVND (reference sequence). V was shortened by 5 bases and J by 0 bases, with 11 bases between the two germline ends. The CDR3 extends over 14 amino acids. In nucleotides, the CDR3 is TGTGCCAGTAGTCAAGCTGGAGTCTCCTACGAGCAGTACTTC. Amino acids: CASSQAGVSYEQYF.